This note documents a single TCR beta chain sequence. V was cut by 1 base and J by 3 bases, with 19 bases left in between. This CDR3 has 18 amino acids. In germline, CDR1 is MGHRA, CDR2 YSYEKL. This table comes from immunoSEQ multiplex PCR, and its TCRdb copy is limited to in-frame clones, with some not included. Here the sample spans 96,000 or so clones, more than 80% being singletons. This sample was included in a study of control samples from healthy donors and cancer patients. The source is a man between 18 and 35 years old in good health. The sequencing input was blood. V is TRBV4-1 and J is TRBJ1-5, with no clear D. CDR3: CASSQVERAQSSNQPQHF. The DNA for the CDR3 is TGCGCCAGCAGCCAAGTGGAAAGGGCGCAATCTTCCAATCAGCCCCAGCATTTT.